These T cell receptor beta chains were read from a single sample in a study of T cell repertoires in aging, cancer and after chemotherapy. TCRdb processed the multiplex PCR reads anew with MiXCR; each CDR3 protein has one entry. Here the sample spans approximately 10,000 distinct CDR3 sequences, about 40% being singletons. The sample consisted of blood. Receptors originate from a human donor in good health. The CDR3 runs from the conserved cysteine through the conserved F or W. The D gene is left open where the match is weak. Expanded clones are given a class, and other clones once, few, many or no size at all.

CDR3aa: CASMTPGSSQPQHF
CDR3nt: TGTGCCAGCATGACCCCGGGGTCCAGTCAGCCCCAGCATTTT
d_gene: -
j_gene: TRBJ1-5
abundance: few
v_gene: TRBV6-5

CDR3aa: CASSPLGLELNEQFF
CDR3nt: TGTGCCAGCAGTCCTCTGGGACTAGAGTTGAATGAGCAGTTCTTC
d_gene: TRBD2
j_gene: TRBJ2-1
abundance: -
v_gene: TRBV6-5

CDR3aa: CASSRRGRSCYNSPLHF
CDR3nt: TGTGCCAGCAGCCGCAGGGGGAGGAGTTGCTATAATTCACCCCTCCACTTT
d_gene: TRBD1
j_gene: TRBJ1-6
abundance: -
v_gene: TRBV4-2

CDR3aa: CASSEQSREETQYF
CDR3nt: TGTGCCAGCAGTGAACAATCCAGGGAAGAGACCCAGTACTTC
d_gene: -
j_gene: TRBJ2-5
abundance: -
v_gene: TRBV6-6

CDR3aa: CASSLLGKGDTIYF
CDR3nt: TGTGCCAGCAGCTTACTGGGAAAGGGGGACACCATATATTTT
d_gene: -
j_gene: TRBJ1-3
abundance: -
v_gene: TRBV7-9

CDR3aa: CASKLHREGTEAFF
CDR3nt: TGTGCCAGCAAATTACATAGGGAGGGCACTGAAGCTTTCTTT
d_gene: -
j_gene: TRBJ1-1
abundance: few
v_gene: TRBV6-5

CDR3aa: CASSRMTGNGAFF
CDR3nt: TGTGCCAGCAGCCGCATGACAGGGAATGGGGCTTTCTTT
d_gene: TRBD1
j_gene: TRBJ1-1
abundance: -
v_gene: TRBV14

CDR3aa: CASTKQVGAKNIQYF
CDR3nt: TGTGCCAGCACGAAACAAGTGGGAGCCAAAAACATTCAGTACTTC
d_gene: -
j_gene: TRBJ2-4
abundance: few
v_gene: TRBV6-1

CDR3aa: CASSLDRRDTQYF
CDR3nt: TGCGCCAGCAGCTTGGACAGGCGAGATACGCAGTATTTT
d_gene: -
j_gene: TRBJ2-3
abundance: once
v_gene: TRBV5-1

CDR3aa: CASRFYRGQPQHF
CDR3nt: TGTGCCAGCAGGTTTTACAGGGGTCAGCCCCAGCATTTT
d_gene: TRBD1
j_gene: TRBJ1-5
abundance: few
v_gene: TRBV6-1

CDR3aa: CSVSDRGSTDTQYF
CDR3nt: TGCAGCGTTAGTGACAGGGGCAGCACAGATACGCAGTATTTT
d_gene: TRBD1
j_gene: TRBJ2-3
abundance: -
v_gene: TRBV29-1

CDR3aa: CASSFQVGTTNEKLFF
CDR3nt: TGTGCCAGCAGCTTCCAGGTCGGGACAACTAATGAAAAACTGTTTTTT
d_gene: -
j_gene: TRBJ1-4
abundance: -
v_gene: TRBV11-2

CDR3aa: CASSLDGNEQFF
CDR3nt: TGTGCCAGCAGCTTAGACGGGAATGAGCAGTTCTTC
d_gene: -
j_gene: TRBJ2-1
abundance: -
v_gene: TRBV7-9

CDR3aa: CASKWTGDNSPLHF
CDR3nt: TGTGCCAGCAAATGGACAGGGGACAATTCACCCCTCCACTTT
d_gene: TRBD1
j_gene: TRBJ1-6
abundance: -
v_gene: TRBV6-5

CDR3aa: CASSTTTPAGPLSGYTF
CDR3nt: TGTGCCAGCAGCACCACCACCCCGGCAGGGCCTCTTTCTGGCTACACCTTC
d_gene: -
j_gene: TRBJ1-2
abundance: few
v_gene: TRBV12-3/TRBV12-4

CDR3aa: CASSYRDVPYEQYF
CDR3nt: TGTGCCAGCAGTTACAGGGACGTGCCCTACGAGCAGTACTTC
d_gene: -
j_gene: TRBJ2-7
abundance: medium-sized
v_gene: TRBV6-5

CDR3aa: CASSLYNEQFF
CDR3nt: TGTGCCAGCAGTCTCTACAATGAGCAGTTCTTC
d_gene: -
j_gene: TRBJ2-1
abundance: few
v_gene: TRBV27